This T cell receptor (beta chain) originates from a study of T-cell reconstitution after alpha-beta-depleted transplantation in children. General study findings and limits: Once a year had passed after transplant, T-cell counts and diversity came mostly from newly produced T cells.

During its preparation, the TCRbeta library received unique molecular identifiers. TCRdb redid the calling of the PCR reads with MiXCR, one entry per CDR3 protein. The sample lists some 350,000 distinct CDR3 sequences, 15% to 20% seen once, with about 41% in the top ten. The CDR3 sequence is 10 residues long. Trimming removed 3 bases from V and 7 bases from J, with 4 bases in between. The V gene's germline CDR1 is SQVTM and CDR2 ANQGSEA. This clonotype appeared a few times. Its antigen is unidentified. The origin of this receptor is a male patient aged 2-15 years who had a stem cell transplant for acute lymphoblastic leukemia, so the T cells may come from the graft donor. The chain couples TRBV29-1 to TRBJ2-1; D is undetermined. This specimen was PBMCs, mostly from graft donor cells, taken 360 days after TCRalphabeta/CD19-depleted stem cell transplant. This CDR3 is CSVDQNEQFF. The CDR3 bases are TGCAGCGTTGACCAAAATGAGCAGTTCTTC.